These T cell receptor beta chains were read from a single sample in a study of cytomegalovirus exposure and HLA in healthy donors. Profiled with immunoSEQ multiplex PCR; TCRdb holds only in-frame clones, not every one. The sample lists about 130,000 clones; about 94% were seen once. Input material: PBMCs. These receptors were taken from a man younger than 30 in good health and CMV-seropositive. Each CDR3 is given with its conserved first and last residue. A D gene is named only where the DNA matches it firmly. Clone size is stated in some rows and not others, as once, few, many or a class when expanded.

J | V | D | size | length | CDR3 | DNA
TRBJ2-7 | TRBV19 | TRBD1 | NA | 14 | CASSFRGRPYEQYF | TGTGCCAGTAGTTTCAGGGGGCGCCCCTACGAGCAGTACTTC
TRBJ2-7 | TRBV7-2 | TRBD2 | NA | 17 | CASSLVGDSGRAYEQYF | TGTGCCAGCAGCTTAGTCGGAGATAGCGGGAGGGCCTACGAGCAGTACTTC
TRBJ2-1 | TRBV6-1 | NA | once | 14 | CASSEAQSANEQFF | TGTGCCAGCAGTGAAGCGCAGAGCGCGAATGAGCAGTTCTTC
TRBJ2-3 | TRBV19 | NA | NA | 14 | CASNIRGNGGTQYF | TGTGCCAGTAACATCAGGGGTAACGGTGGTACGCAGTATTTT
TRBJ1-2 | TRBV7-9 | NA | NA | 13 | CASSLAQERGYTF | TGTGCCAGCAGCTTAGCCCAGGAAAGGGGCTACACCTTC
TRBJ1-1 | TRBV7-8 | NA | once | 14 | CASSTRVKVTEAFF | TGTGCCAGCAGCACCAGGGTGAAGGTCACTGAAGCTTTCTTT
TRBJ2-1 | TRBV5-1 | TRBD2 | once | 19 | CASSSAGTSGRGSYNEQFF | TGCGCCAGCAGCTCCGCGGGGACTAGCGGGAGGGGCTCCTACAATGAGCAGTTCTTC
TRBJ1-1 | TRBV27 | NA | NA | 14 | CASSLNGRGTEAFF | TGTGCCAGCAGTTTAAACGGAAGAGGCACTGAAGCTTTCTTT
TRBJ2-3 | TRBV2 | TRBD2 | NA | 15 | CASSGGTSFQDTQYF | TGTGCCAGCAGTGGGGGGACTAGCTTTCAAGATACGCAGTATTTT
TRBJ1-2 | TRBV4-2 | NA | NA | 12 | CASSQAGQSYTF | TGTGCCAGCAGCCAAGCAGGGCAGAGCTACACCTTC
TRBJ2-3 | TRBV6-1 | TRBD2 | many | 15 | CASSGLAGGPDTQYF | TGTGCCAGCAGTGGACTAGCGGGAGGGCCAGATACGCAGTATTTT
TRBJ2-5 | TRBV28 | NA | once | 14 | CASSLRVLLQTQYF | TGTGCCAGCAGCCTCCGGGTTCTCTTGCAGACCCAGTACTTC
TRBJ2-5 | TRBV28 | NA | NA | 14 | CASSLSGTLETQYF | TGTGCCAGCAGTTTATCTGGGACACTAGAGACCCAGTACTTC
TRBJ2-7 | TRBV15 | NA | NA | 13 | CATSRGTNYEQYF | TGTGCCACCAGCAGAGGGACTAACTACGAGCAGTACTTC
TRBJ2-7 | TRBV10-2 | TRBD1 | NA | 14 | CASGVGQGIYEQYF | TGCGCCAGCGGCGTCGGACAGGGGATCTACGAGCAGTACTTC
TRBJ1-3 | TRBV5-6 | NA | NA | 17 | CASTVRGFGSSGNTIYF | TGTGCCAGCACCGTCCGAGGGTTCGGGAGCTCTGGAAACACCATATATTTT
TRBJ2-3 | TRBV15 | NA | NA | 13 | CATAAGHTDTQYF | TGTGCCACCGCGGCGGGTCACACAGATACGCAGTATTTT
TRBJ1-1 | TRBV7-6 | TRBD1 | NA | 15 | CASSLVTGEGTEAFF | TGTGCCAGCAGCCTAGTGACAGGGGAAGGCACTGAAGCTTTCTTT
TRBJ2-5 | TRBV21-1 | NA | NA | 18 | CASSKDSSGRAGGETQYF | TGTGCCAGCAGCAAAGATTCTAGCGGGAGGGCCGGGGGTGAGACCCAGTACTTC
TRBJ1-1 | TRBV27 | NA | NA | 13 | CASRGHLNTEAFF | TGTGCCAGCAGGGGACACCTGAACACTGAAGCTTTCTTT
TRBJ2-5 | TRBV5-4 | TRBD2 | NA | 15 | CASSPEAGGAETQYF | TGTGCCAGCAGCCCCGAAGCGGGAGGAGCTGAGACCCAGTACTTC
TRBJ1-5 | TRBV9 | NA | NA | 13 | CASSAYDGQPQHF | TGTGCCAGCAGCGCCTACGATGGTCAGCCCCAGCATTTT
TRBJ2-3 | TRBV9 | NA | NA | 14 | CASSVRLVSDTQYF | TGTGCCAGCAGCGTTCGACTAGTCTCAGATACGCAGTATTTT
TRBJ1-4 | TRBV5-4 | TRBD1 | NA | 13 | CASSFQTGGKLFF | TGTGCCAGCAGCTTCCAAACAGGGGGAAAACTGTTTTTT
TRBJ2-1 | TRBV27 | TRBD1 | NA | 14 | CASSLSLDRVVQFF | TGTGCCAGCAGTTTAAGTCTGGACAGGGTGGTTCAGTTCTTC
TRBJ2-1 | TRBV7-9 | TRBD2 | NA | 15 | CASSVSSGSLDEQFF | TGTGCCAGCAGCGTATCTAGCGGGAGCTTGGATGAGCAGTTCTTC
TRBJ2-5 | TRBV2 | NA | NA | 15 | CASSEMAGIGETQYF | TGTGCCAGCAGTGAGATGGCGGGGATCGGAGAGACCCAGTACTTC
TRBJ2-5 | TRBV5-1 | NA | once | 15 | CASSPGVVGSGTQYF | TGCGCCAGCAGCCCGGGAGTAGTGGGGTCCGGGACCCAGTACTTC
TRBJ1-1 | TRBV6-6 | TRBD1 | once | 16 | CASSYPRTGADTEAFF | TGTGCCAGCAGTTACCCCCGGACAGGGGCGGACACTGAAGCTTTCTTT